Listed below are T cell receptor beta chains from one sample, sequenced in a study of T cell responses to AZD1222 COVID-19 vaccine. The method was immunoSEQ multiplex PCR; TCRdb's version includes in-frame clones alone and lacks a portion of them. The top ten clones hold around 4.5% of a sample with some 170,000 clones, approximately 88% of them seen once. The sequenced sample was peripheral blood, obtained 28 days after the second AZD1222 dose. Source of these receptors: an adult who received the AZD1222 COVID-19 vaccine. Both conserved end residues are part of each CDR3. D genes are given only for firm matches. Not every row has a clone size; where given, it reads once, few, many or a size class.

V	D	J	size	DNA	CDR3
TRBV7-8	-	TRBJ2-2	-	TGTGCCAGCAGCCTGGCGCAGGGATGGACCGGGGAGCTGTTTTTT	CASSLAQGWTGELFF
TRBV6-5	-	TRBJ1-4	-	TGTGCCAGCAGAAAAACAGGGTTGACTAATGAAAAACTGTTTTTT	CASRKTGLTNEKLFF
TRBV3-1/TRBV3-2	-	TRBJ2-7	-	TGTGCCAGCAGCCAAGAAAGAGGTCGCTTACGTTCGCTCGAGCAGTACTTC	CASSQERGRLRSLEQYF
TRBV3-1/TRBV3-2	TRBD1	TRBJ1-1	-	TGTGCCAGCAGACCATCGGACAGGGCGAACACTGAAGCTTTCTTT	CASRPSDRANTEAFF
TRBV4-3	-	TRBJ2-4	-	TGCGCCAGCAGCCAACAATCCTCAAAGAAAGCCAAAAACATTCAGTACTTC	CASSQQSSKKAKNIQYF
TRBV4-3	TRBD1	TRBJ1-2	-	TGCGCCAGCAGCCAAGATTTAGGGACAGGGTTTAACTATGGCTACACCTTC	CASSQDLGTGFNYGYTF
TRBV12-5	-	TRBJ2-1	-	TGTGCTAGTGGCCCCCCCGGTATCGATGAGCAGTTCTTC	CASGPPGIDEQFF
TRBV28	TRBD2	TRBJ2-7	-	TGTGCCAGCAGTTTACCCGGGACTAGCTACGAGCAGTACTTC	CASSLPGTSYEQYF
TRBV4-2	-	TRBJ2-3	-	TGTGCCAGCAGCCGCGAAACCGACGCGACCGATACGCAGTATTTT	CASSRETDATDTQYF
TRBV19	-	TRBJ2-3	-	TGTGCCAGTAGTATAGATCTAGGGACGTACGAGTACGGTACGCAGTATTTT	CASSIDLGTYEYGTQYF
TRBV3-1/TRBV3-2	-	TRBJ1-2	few	TGTGCCAGCAGCCAAGGGGGCGGAGGGAACTATGGCTACACCTTC	CASSQGGGGNYGYTF
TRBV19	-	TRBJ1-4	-	TGTGCCAGTAGCACTTCCCCGGGACCGACTAATGAAAAACTGTTTTTT	CASSTSPGPTNEKLFF
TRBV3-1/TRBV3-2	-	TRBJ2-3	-	TGTGCCAGCAGCCAAGGTACGGGGAGTAGCACAGATACGCAGTATTTT	CASSQGTGSSTDTQYF
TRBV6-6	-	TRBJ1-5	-	TGTGCCAGCAGTCCTAATCAGCCCCAGCATTTT	CASSPNQPQHF
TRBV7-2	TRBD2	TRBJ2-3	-	TGTGCCAGCAGCCCAAGGCGGACTAGCGGGGGCACAGATACGCAGTATTTT	CASSPRRTSGGTDTQYF
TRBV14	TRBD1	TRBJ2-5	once	TGTGCCAGCAGCCAAGAGCGCAGGGGACAGGGCCAACCGCGGGGGACCCAGTACTTC	CASSQERRGQGQPRGTQYF
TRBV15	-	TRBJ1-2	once	TGTGCCACCAGCAGAGAGGGGCACTATGGCTACACCTTC	CATSREGHYGYTF
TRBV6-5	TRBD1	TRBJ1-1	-	TGTGCCAGCAGTACGCTTAGGGACAGGGGCACTGAAGCTTTCTTT	CASSTLRDRGTEAFF
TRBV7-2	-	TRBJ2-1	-	TGTGCCAGCAGCCAACAGGGAAGGTTTGATGAGCAGTTCTTC	CASSQQGRFDEQFF
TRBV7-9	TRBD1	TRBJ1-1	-	TGTGCCAGCAGCTCGACCCGGGCCGACCGGGACAGCGAAGCTTTCTTT	CASSSTRADRDSEAFF
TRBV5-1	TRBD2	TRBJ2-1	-	TGCGCCAGCAGCTTTCTAGCGGGGTCGGGCCCCTCGGATGAGCAGTTCTTC	CASSFLAGSGPSDEQFF
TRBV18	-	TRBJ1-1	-	TGTGCCAGCTCACCAAGTTCGGACACTGAAGCTTTCTTT	CASSPSSDTEAFF
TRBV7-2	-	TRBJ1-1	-	TGTGCCAGCAGCTTGGACAGTAACACTGAAGCTTTCTTT	CASSLDSNTEAFF
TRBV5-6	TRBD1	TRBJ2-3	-	TGTGCCAGCAGCCCGGCGTTGGGACAGGGTCCCACAGATACGCAGTATTTT	CASSPALGQGPTDTQYF
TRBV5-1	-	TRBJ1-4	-	TGCGCCAGCAGCTTGAAAGGGGGAGGGTCTGAAAAACTGTTTTTT	CASSLKGGGSEKLFF
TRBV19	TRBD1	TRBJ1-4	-	TGTGCCAGTAGTTCGCGACAGGGAGGGGACGGTGAAAAACTGTTTTTT	CASSSRQGGDGEKLFF
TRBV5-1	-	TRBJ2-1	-	TGCGCCAGCAGCTTGGAGTATCCCGTAGGCTACAATGAGCAGTTCTTC	CASSLEYPVGYNEQFF
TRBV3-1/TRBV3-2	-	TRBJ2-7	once	TGTGCCAGCAGCCCCCGTGGAGCCGGGTCCTATTCCTCCTACGAGCAGTACTTC	CASSPRGAGSYSSYEQYF
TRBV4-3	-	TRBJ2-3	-	TGCGCCAGCAGCCAACTTCAAGGAGGAGGTGATACGCAGTATTTT	CASSQLQGGGDTQYF
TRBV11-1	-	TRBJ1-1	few	TGTGCCAGCAGTTTAGGGATGAACACTGAAGCTTTCTTT	CASSLGMNTEAFF
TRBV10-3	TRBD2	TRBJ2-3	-	TGTGCCATCAGTGAGTCGGAGGAGCGGGGGGCGCAGTATTTT	CAISESEERGAQYF
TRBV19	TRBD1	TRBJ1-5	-	TGTGCCAGTAGTCCAGACAGGGATCAGCCCCAGCATTTT	CASSPDRDQPQHF